Listed below are T cell receptor beta chains from one sample, sequenced in a study of blood T cells in healthy people across ages. TCRdb ran MiXCR on the 5' RACE reads and lists one entry per CDR3 protein. Altogether approximately 360,000 distinct CDR3 sequences are present, approximately 51% being singletons, with the ten largest covering around 53%. Sequenced material: blood. The source of these receptors is a man aged 55-75 years in good health. Both conserved end residues are part of each CDR3. A D gene is named only where the DNA matches it firmly. The size field is filled for only some rows; it gives once, few, many or a size class.

>TRBJ2-7|once|TRBV20-1|TRBD2
TGCAGTGCTAGAGTTGTTTCGGGACTAGCGGGAGGTAGGCCCTACGAGCAGTACTTC
CSARVVSGLAGGRPYEQYF
>TRBJ2-3|NA|TRBV20-1|NA
TGCAGTCCGGTCGGGTGGGGCACAGATACGCAGTATTTT
CSPVGWGTDTQYF
>TRBJ2-3|NA|TRBV7-2|NA
TGTGCCAGCAGCGTACTGCAGCGGGGCACAGATACGCAGTATTTT
CASSVLQRGTDTQYF
>TRBJ1-1|NA|TRBV7-2|NA
TGTGCCAGCAGCTTAAATGTGTTGGTGAACACTGAAGCTTTCTTT
CASSLNVLVNTEAFF
>TRBJ1-2|NA|TRBV30|NA
TGTGCCTGGACCGGGACGTTAACTAACTATGGCTACACCTTC
CAWTGTLTNYGYTF
>TRBJ2-3|NA|TRBV3-1|NA
TGTGCCAGCAGCCAAGAAGCCCGGGATACGCAGTATTTT
CASSQEARDTQYF
>TRBJ2-1|NA|TRBV7-9|NA
TGTGCCAGCAGCTTAGTTAGCGGCCCGCCCCTACATCCATACAATGAGCAGTTCTTC
CASSLVSGPPLHPYNEQFF
>TRBJ2-4|NA|TRBV29-1|NA
TGCAGCGTCACCAGGCAGGGTAAAAACATTCAGTACTTC
CSVTRQGKNIQYF
>TRBJ1-2|NA|TRBV20-1|TRBD1
TGCAGTGCTTTACTGACAGGGGTGGTGGCTGGCTACACCTTC
CSALLTGVVAGYTF
>TRBJ1-4|NA|TRBV29-1|TRBD1
TGCAGCGTTTTATTGACAGGGGAAAACCTGTTTTTT
CSVLLTGENLFF
>TRBJ1-6|few|TRBV6-5|NA
TGTGCCAGCACCACGGGACTGAGCTCCTATAATTCACCCCTCCACTTT
CASTTGLSSYNSPLHF
>TRBJ1-2|many|TRBV3-1|NA
TGTGCCAGCAGCCACGGGGGACACAACTATGGCTACACCTTC
CASSHGGHNYGYTF
>TRBJ2-1|NA|TRBV9|TRBD2
TGTGCCAGCAGCGTAGTGGGGACTAGCGGATACAATGAGCAGTTCTTC
CASSVVGTSGYNEQFF
>TRBJ2-3|few|TRBV29-1|NA
TGCAGCGTTGAGGGACTATCCGGGACAGGTAGCACAGATACGCAGTATTTT
CSVEGLSGTGSTDTQYF
>TRBJ1-2|NA|TRBV29-1|TRBD1
TGCAGCGCCAGACAGGGGGCCCCTTATGGCTACACCTTC
CSARQGAPYGYTF
>TRBJ2-5|few|TRBV14|NA
TGTGCCAGCAGCCAAGATAACCCGAGCAAGAGAACCCAGTACTTC
CASSQDNPSKRTQYF
>TRBJ2-1|NA|TRBV29-1|NA
TGCAGCGTTGAAGAGGGGTACGAGACCCAGTTCTTC
CSVEEGYETQFF
>TRBJ2-6|NA|TRBV20-1|TRBD2
TGCAGTGCTAGTCGCTGGGCGGGGGCTGGGGCCAACGTCCTGACTTTC
CSASRWAGAGANVLTF
>TRBJ1-1|NA|TRBV28|NA
TGTGCCAGCAGGGTGACCAGCGGTCTGGCTTTCTTT
CASRVTSGLAFF
>TRBJ2-5|few|TRBV11-2|TRBD2
TGTGCCAGCAGAGAACTAGCGGGAGACCAAGAGACCCAGTACTTC
CASRELAGDQETQYF
>TRBJ2-3|NA|TRBV7-2|NA
TGTGCCAGCAGCTTAGGTGGTGGGACTGCGGGAGATACGCAGTATTTT
CASSLGGGTAGDTQYF
>TRBJ2-7|NA|TRBV30|NA
TGTGTCTGGAGTGTAGAATCCTACAATGAGCAGTACTTC
CVWSVESYNEQYF
>TRBJ1-1|few|TRBV5-1|NA
TGCGCCAGCAGCGTGGACTCCCTAAACACTGAAGCTTTCTTT
CASSVDSLNTEAFF
>TRBJ2-7|NA|TRBV20-1|TRBD1
TGCAGTGCTAGCCCGACAGGGAAGCAGTACTTC
CSASPTGKQYF